This TCR beta chain was retrieved from a study of blood T cell repertoires in COVID-19. The protocol was immunoSEQ multiplex PCR, while the TCRdb copy is restricted to in-frame clones and leaves out a portion. The table records some 120,000 clones, 70% to 90% of them present only once. The CDR3 spans 16 residues. Germline-derived CDR1 and CDR2 are MNHNS and SASEGT. J lost 5 bases, V lost 1 base, and 7 bases had no gene match. The receptor was isolated from a man in his forties or fifties with acute or convalescent COVID-19. The chain combines TRBV6-1 with TRBJ1-4; 7 bases are shared with TRBD1. The source material was peripheral blood. The CDR3 sequence is CASSEGRGVYNEKLFF. CDR3 in DNA: TGTGCCAGCAGTGAAGGCAGGGGGGTTTACAATGAAAAACTGTTTTTT.